The entry below gives a single T cell receptor beta chain sequence along with its context. The sample belongs to a study of control samples from healthy donors and cancer patients. Method: immunoSEQ multiplex PCR; TCRdb's copy keeps in-frame clones and lacks some. The table has some 160,000 clones, about 94% seen once. The CDR3 sequence is 13 residues long. Deletions cut 8 bases from V and 6 bases from J, with 13 bases between. CDR1 and CDR2 (germline): SEHNR, FQNEAQ (reference sequence). This TCR derives from a woman aged 40-49 years in good health. Material for sequencing was blood. The V and J genes are TRBV7-9 and TRBJ1-4; D not certain. The CDR3 nucleotides read TGTGCCAGCGGTCCGGGGAGGGATGAAAAACTGTTTTTT. Translation gives CASGPGRDEKLFF.